Following are 13 T cell receptor beta chains from one sample sequenced in a study of blood T cell repertoires in COVID-19. Generated by immunoSEQ multiplex PCR, the TCRdb table keeps only in-frame clones and is missing some. The sample lists 200,000 to 300,000 clones; roughly 91% were seen once. Sequenced sample: PBMCs or T cells enriched from blood (not recorded which). These receptors were collected from a man aged 35 to 55 who had recovered from COVID-19.

In DNA form, the CDR3 reads TGTGCCAGCAGCCACCTTGGTTTAAGCGGGGGGGCCTACGAGCAGTACTTC. Its protein is CASSHLGLSGGAYEQYF. The gene calls are TRBV7-6 and TRBJ2-7, with 10 bases identical to TRBD2. V lost 5 bases, J lost 2 bases, and 12 bases stayed unmatched. Germline V gene sequence: CDR1 SGHVS, CDR2 FNYEAQ. This CDR3 has 17 amino acids.

This rearrangement joins TRBV7-2 to TRBJ2-1; 9 bases align to TRBD1. Germline CDR1 SGHTA, CDR2 FQGNSA. The V segment lost 5 bases and the J segment 2 bases; nucleotides outside the gene matches: 4. The CDR3 has 15 residues. CDR3 DNA: TGTGCCAGCAGCACTGACAGGGGGGCCTACAATGAGCAGTTCTTC. It codes for CASSTDRGAYNEQFF. Looking up the rest from reference TRBV7-2 and TRBJ2-1 gives the full variable domain: GAGVSQSPSNKVTEKGKDVELRCDPISGHTALYWYRQSLGQGLEFLIYFQGNSAPDKSGLPSDRFSAERTGGSVSTLTIQRTQQEDSAVYLCASSTDRGAYNEQFFGPGTRLTVL.

V and J are TRBV27 and TRBJ2-1; 9 bases are shared with TRBD2. The length of the CDR3 is 17 residues. The germline CDR1 and CDR2 sequences are MNHEY and SMNVEV (reference sequence). The J segment lost 1 base and the V segment lost 8 bases, leaving 12 bases of the junction unmatched. CDR3 sequence: CASHPRRLADSYNEQFF. The CDR3 DNA is TGTGCCAGCCATCCCCGTAGACTAGCGGATTCCTACAATGAGCAGTTCTTC.

The count of this clone is one. V is TRBV3-1 (or the pseudogene TRBV3-2) and J is TRBJ1-4, with a tentative D call TRBD1 (6 bases). From germline, CDR1 is LGHDT and CDR2 YNNKEL (reference sequence). V gave up 4 bases and J gave up 8 bases, with 17 bases separating them. This CDR3 region has 15 residues. DNA of the CDR3: TGTGCCAGCAGCCGAGGTGGACAGTTGAGGGAAAAACTGTTTTTT. Protein sequence: CASSRGGQLREKLFF.

This sequence joins TRBV7-8 and TRBJ2-7; D may be TRBD2 (6 bases). Germline lookup yields CDR1 SGHVS and CDR2 FQNEAQ. This CDR3 comprises 15 residues. V was pared by 1 base and J by 2 bases, with 12 bases between. CDR3: CASSLGRGRTYEQYF. CDR3 nucleotides: TGTGCCAGCAGCTTAGGAAGAGGGAGGACCTACGAGCAGTACTTC.

The chain joins TRBV7-2 to TRBJ2-7; no reliable D call. Trimming cost V 1 base and J 3 bases, with 7 bases left between them. CDR1 is SGHTA and CDR2 is FQGNSA in the germline V gene. The length of the CDR3 is 13 residues. CDR3 DNA: TGTGCCAGCAGCTTAGTCTTAAACTACGAGCAGTACTTC. Its protein is CASSLVLNYEQYF.

V gene TRBV9 combines with J gene TRBJ1-2; TRBD1 aligns across 10 bases. J was trimmed by 3 bases and V by 3 bases; bases with no gene match: 8. Germline CDR1 SGDLS, CDR2 YYNGEE. There are 16 residues in the CDR3. This CDR3 reads CASSGGTGVGYYGYTF. The CDR3 nucleotides read TGTGCCAGCAGCGGAGGGACAGGGGTGGGTTACTATGGCTACACCTTC.

The chain has TRBV10-2 and TRBJ1-1; perhaps TRBD1 as D (6 bases). The CDR3 sequence is 16 residues long. Trimming cost V 5 bases and J 5 bases, with 21 bases left between them. Germline V CDR1 and CDR2: WSHSY, SAAADI. DNA for the CDR3: TGCGCCAGCAGTCCGACAACAGGGTTCGGTAGGACTGAAGCTTTCTTT. It yields the protein CASSPTTGFGRTEAFF.

The rearrangement joins TRBV9 to TRBJ2-1, with 9 bases fitting TRBD2. The CDR3 runs 19 residues. V lost 3 bases to trimming and J lost 7 bases; unmatched junction nucleotides: 20. Germline V gives CDR1 SGDLS, CDR2 YYNGEE. The CDR3 reads CASSARDNSPGTSKNEQFF. The CDR3 nucleotides read TGTGCCAGCAGCGCCCGGGACAACTCACCTGGGACTAGCAAAAATGAGCAGTTCTTC.

This chain joins TRBV7-8 and TRBJ2-2; 14 bases match TRBD2. After removal of 5 bases from V and 7 bases from J, the junction contained 6 bases not matched to a gene. The CDR3 runs to 16 residues. The germline V gene has CDR1 SGHVS and CDR2 FQNEAQ. The CDR3 loop is CASSRLAGGPSGELFF. The CDR3 coding sequence is TGTGCCAGCAGCCGACTAGCGGGAGGGCCTAGCGGGGAGCTGTTTTTT.

The rearrangement links TRBV18 to TRBJ2-2, with 9 bases aligning to TRBD1. V lost 2 bases, J lost 7 bases, and 8 bases stayed unmatched. The germline gives CDR1 KGHSH, CDR2 LQKENI. This CDR3 contains 16 residues. DNA of the CDR3: TGTGCCAGCTCACCAACGGGACAGGGAGGTATCGGGGAGCTGTTTTTT. Protein: CASSPTGQGGIGELFF.

The chain recombines TRBV2 with TRBJ1-5; D gene uncertain. The length of the CDR3 is 14 residues. The germline V and J ends were trimmed by 4 bases and 1 base, with 8 bases remaining between them. The germline V gene encodes CDR1 SNHLY and CDR2 FYNNEI. The CDR3 nucleotides are TGTGCCAGCAGTGCCGGCGGAAGCAATCAGCCCCAGCATTTT. It encodes CASSAGGSNQPQHF.

Note on this clone: A junction end diverges from the germline sequence, so it may reflect a read error. CDR3 DNA: TGCGCCAGCAGGTTGGGACAGGGGGCTCGGGAGAATGAAAAACTGTTTTTT. Translation gives CASRLGQGARENEKLFF. The chain employs TRBV5-1 and TRBJ1-4; 12 positions match TRBD1. CDR1 is SGHRS, CDR2 YFSETQ, per germline. The CDR3 is 17 residues long.